The 30 T cell receptor beta chains below all came from one sample that was sequenced in a study of OX40 agonist ivuxolimab in advanced cancers. Libraries were prepared by immunoSEQ multiplex PCR; TCRdb keeps only in-frame clonotypes and omits some of them. Of 70,000 to 95,000 clones detected, around 84% appear once; the ten largest clones hold 6% to 8.5%. The specimen comprised CD4+ or CD8+ T cells sorted from blood, sampled in a trial of the OX40 agonist ivuxolimab. Source of these receptors: an adult with an advanced solid tumor such as melanoma, head and neck, liver or kidney cancer.

CDR3 coding DNA: TGTGCCAGCAGTGAAGGCCGGGGCTCTAAGGCCGGGGAGCTGTTTTTT. Amino acid sequence: CASSEGRGSKAGELFF. The chain links TRBV6-1 to TRBJ2-2; tentatively, D is TRBD1 or TRBD2 (5 bases each). The CDR3 is made up of 16 amino acids. The V and J ends lost 1 base and 6 bases respectively, with 15 bases between them. CDR1 and CDR2 from the germline V gene are MNHNS and SASEGT.

This clone was detected a few times. The chain couples TRBV25-1 to TRBJ1-6; D is undetermined. Germline V gene lookup returns CDR1 MGHDK and CDR2 SYGVNS. There are 12 residues in the CDR3. Trimming removed 7 bases at V and 16 bases at J, with 17 bases between. The CDR3 DNA is TGTGCCAGCAAGGACGGCCAAAGAGCTCTCCACTTT. Its translation: CASKDGQRALHF.

In its sample, this clone was seen a few times. The chain joins TRBV5-5 to TRBJ2-7; 7 nucleotides align to TRBD1. With V trimmed by 0 bases and J by 5 bases, 2 bases remained unmatched. Germline CDR1 is SGHKS and CDR2 is YYEKEE (reference sequence). The CDR3 is 13 residues long. CDR3 loop: CASSLAGTDEQYF. The CDR3 nucleotides read TGTGCCAGCAGCTTGGCCGGGACAGACGAGCAGTACTTC. The variable domain in full, with the rest retrieved from reference TRBV5-5 and TRBJ2-7, is DAGVTQSPTHLIKTRGQQVTLRCSPISGHKSVSWYQQVLGQGPQFIFQYYEKEERGRGNFPDRFSARQFPNYSSELNVNALLLGDSALYLCASSLAGTDEQYFGPGTRLTVT.

CDR3 nucleotides: TGTGCCAGCAGCAGATTGGGACAGGGGCAGGCAGATACGCAGTATTTT. Its translation: CASSRLGQGQADTQYF. The J gene is TRBJ2-3, the V gene TRBV28, with 10 bases fitting TRBD1. The V segment lost 6 bases and the J segment 4 bases; nucleotides outside the gene matches: 10. Germline V gene lookup returns CDR1 MDHEN and CDR2 SYDVKM. The CDR3 covers 16 residues.

The chain uses TRBV6-1 and TRBJ2-1; TRBD2 agrees at 9 bases. V lost 3 bases, J lost 7 bases, and 4 bases stayed unmatched. The CDR3 has 14 residues. The germline CDR1 and CDR2 sequences are MNHNS and SASEGT. Here the CDR3 reads CASSEGGGANEQFF. CDR3 DNA: TGTGCCAGCAGTGAGGGCGGGGGGGCTAATGAGCAGTTCTTC.

V gene TRBV20-1 combines with J gene TRBJ2-1; D not resolved. This CDR3 has 11 residues. The germline V gene encodes CDR1 DFQATT and CDR2 SNEGSKA (reference sequence). Trimming stripped 6 bases from V and 6 bases from J, with 9 bases between. CDR3 nucleotides: TGCAGTGCCCCCATCGGCAATGAGCAGTTCTTC. Protein sequence: CSAPIGNEQFF.

This chain links TRBV30 with TRBJ1-6; D uncertain. The CDR3 runs to 15 residues. CDR1 and CDR2 (germline): GTSNPN, SVGIG (reference sequence). V was pared by 4 bases and J by 9 bases, with 19 bases between. CDR3 bases: TGTGCCTGGACTGGGGAACAAGGGAGGACTTCACCCCTCCACTTT. Its translation: CAWTGEQGRTSPLHF.

The chain is built from TRBV28 and TRBJ1-1, with TRBD1 identical over 7 bases. Germline V gene lookup returns CDR1 MDHEN and CDR2 SYDVKM. The CDR3 is made up of 15 amino acids. Losses at the gene ends were 5 bases for V and 8 bases for J; bases not matched to a gene: 14. CDR3 protein: CASSPLWPGQLEAFF. The CDR3 DNA sequence: TGTGCCAGCAGTCCCCTGTGGCCGGGACAGTTAGAAGCTTTCTTT.

This clone was seen only a few times. This sequence joins TRBV4-1 and TRBJ2-3, with TRBD2 matching 9 bases. Germline lookup yields CDR1 MGHRA and CDR2 YSYEKL. The CDR3 spans 14 residues. V lost 4 bases, J lost 4 bases, and 3 bases stayed unmatched. This chain's CDR3 is CASSLSGGADTQYF. The CDR3 DNA sequence: TGCGCCAGCAGCCTTAGCGGGGGCGCAGATACGCAGTATTTT.

This chain's CDR3 is CASSESRQKNTGELFF. CDR3 nucleotides: TGTGCCAGCAGTGAATCTCGGCAGAAAAACACCGGGGAGCTGTTTTTT. The V and J genes are TRBV25-1 and TRBJ2-2; D unclear. V was pared by 1 base and J by 2 bases, with 11 bases between. Germline V CDR1 and CDR2: MGHDK, SYGVNS. This CDR3 region has 16 residues.

This chain connects TRBV10-3 to TRBJ2-7; D might be TRBD1 (5 bases). V was clipped by 4 bases and J by 4 bases, with 8 bases between them. This CDR3 contains 12 residues. CDR1 and CDR2 (germline): ENHRY, SYGVKD. This chain's CDR3 is CAISADSYEQYV. The DNA of the CDR3 is TGTGCCATCAGTGCCGACAGTTACGAGCAGTACGTC.

This clone appeared a single time. A junction end diverges from the germline sequence, so it may reflect a read error. V usage is TRBV10-3 and J usage is TRBJ1-2, with 11 bases fitting TRBD1. The CDR3 totals 14 residues. CDR1 is ENHRY and CDR2 is SYGVKD in the germline V gene. The CDR3 protein is CAISEVVTGQGVKF. CDR3 DNA: TGTGCCATCAGTGAGGTGGTGACGGGACAGGGGGTGAAATTC.

The chain recombines TRBV28 with TRBJ2-7; TRBD2 agrees at 9 bases. V shed 9 bases and J 2 bases; nucleotides not matched to a gene: 11. The CDR3 is 15 amino acids. Germline CDR1 is MDHEN and CDR2 is SYDVKM. This CDR3 reads CASIVAGEPPYEQYF. CDR3 coding DNA: TGTGCCAGTATTGTAGCGGGAGAGCCCCCCTACGAGCAGTACTTC.

The chain combines TRBV19 with TRBJ2-5, with D unclear. This CDR3 is built from 15 residues. Trimming removed 9 bases from V and 7 bases from J, with 24 bases in between. CDR1 LNHDA and CDR2 SQIVND come from the germline V gene (reference sequence). CDR3 nucleotide sequence: TGTGCCAGCTGCCGACATTATGGAGAGATCGTGACCCAGTACTTC. Its translation: CASCRHYGEIVTQYF.

This rearrangement joins TRBV5-1 to TRBJ2-7; D remains ambiguous. This CDR3 is 11 amino acids long. V lost 8 bases, J lost 4 bases, and 10 bases lay in between. CDR1 is SGHRS, CDR2 YFSETQ, per germline. The CDR3 DNA reads as TGCGCCAGTGGCAGTGGATACGAGCAGTACTTC. This encodes CASGSGYEQYF.

The rearrangement joins TRBV2 to TRBJ1-6; D uncertain. The CDR3 covers 14 residues. With 6 bases removed from V and 6 bases from J, the gap between germline ends came to 12 bases. The germline gives CDR1 SNHLY, CDR2 FYNNEI. The CDR3 nucleotides read TGTGCCAGCAGGGGTCCGACAAGTAATTCACCCCTCCACTTT. Its translation: CASRGPTSNSPLHF.

The chain carries TRBV5-1 and TRBJ1-6; tentative D call: TRBD1 (6 bases). The CDR3 consists of 14 residues. The V end lost 4 bases, the J end lost 11 bases, and 16 bases lay between the germline ends. Per germline, CDR1 SGHRS and CDR2 YFSETQ. The CDR3 is CASSPQGLLPPLHF. CDR3 nucleotides: TGCGCCAGCAGCCCACAGGGCCTACTGCCACCCCTCCACTTT. The variable domain in full, completed from reference TRBV5-1 and TRBJ1-6, reads KAGVTQTPRYLIKTRGQQVTLSCSPISGHRSVSWYQQTPGQGLQFLFEYFSETQRNKGNFPGRFSGRQFSNSRSEMNVSTLELGDSALYLCASSPQGLLPPLHFGNGTRLTVT.

This chain uses TRBV21-1 with TRBJ2-7; the listed D gene, TRBD2, was not tested against the DNA. TRBV21-1 counts as a pseudogene. The CDR3 covers 15 residues. The CDR3 sequence: CANDGGGAGSYEQYV. The CDR3 DNA reads as TGTGCCAACGACGGGGGGGGAGCGGGTTCCTACGAGCAGTACGTC.

Only one count was recorded for this clone. The chain joins TRBV6-6 to TRBJ1-1, with D possibly matching TRBD1 (5 bases). The CDR3 runs to 14 residues. Germline V lookup: CDR1 MNHNY, CDR2 SVGAGI (reference sequence). Trimming shortened V by 2 bases and J by 7 bases, and 14 bases separated the two germline ends. CDR3: CASSYPAGNVEAFF. CDR3 DNA: TGTGCCAGCAGTTACCCGGCAGGGAACGTTGAAGCTTTCTTT.

The chain is built from TRBV7-2 and TRBJ2-4, with TRBD2 matching over 14 bases. CDR3 length: 18 amino acids. The ends lost 5 bases at V and 0 bases at J; junction bases unmatched: 6. Per germline, CDR1 SGHTA and CDR2 FQGNSA. The CDR3 loop reads CASSPGLAGELAKNIQYF. DNA of the CDR3: TGTGCCAGCAGCCCGGGACTAGCGGGAGAGCTAGCCAAAAACATTCAGTACTTC.

The V call is TRBV6-5, the J call TRBJ1-2, with 8 bases that match TRBD1. The CDR3 extends over 15 amino acids. V was pared by 6 bases and J by 0 bases, with 6 bases of the junction left unmatched. Per germline, CDR1 MNHEY and CDR2 SVGAGI. CDR3 nucleotides: TGTGCCAGCAGCCCACAACAGGGGGCTAACTATGGCTACACCTTC. It yields the protein CASSPQQGANYGYTF.

This clone was observed a single time. The rearrangement uses TRBV6-5 and TRBJ1-5; possibly TRBD1 for D (6 bases). The CDR3 totals 13 residues. The V end lost 6 bases, the J end lost 6 bases, and 12 bases lay between the germline ends. The V gene's germline CDR1 is MNHEY and CDR2 SVGAGI. The CDR3 bases are TGTGCCAGCAGCACAGGGTGGGTTCAGCCCCAGCATTTT. It translates to CASSTGWVQPQHF.

The gene calls are TRBV10-3 and TRBJ1-1; D not certain. Germline V gives CDR1 ENHRY, CDR2 SYGVKD. Trimming removed 0 bases from V and 0 bases from J, with 8 bases in between. This CDR3 region has 15 residues. Written as DNA, the CDR3 is TGTGCCATCAGTGAGTCTGCAGATTTGAACACTGAAGCTTTCTTT. This encodes CAISESADLNTEAFF.

The chain links TRBV10-3 to TRBJ2-2, with 10 positions matching TRBD1. The J segment lost 5 bases and the V segment lost 7 bases, leaving 4 bases of the junction unmatched. The CDR3 has 14 amino acids. Germline CDR1 reads ENHRY; CDR2 reads SYGVKD. CDR3 residues: CAINLGQGTGELFF. The DNA of the CDR3 is TGTGCCATCAACCTGGGACAGGGGACCGGGGAGCTGTTTTTT.

The J gene is TRBJ1-3, the V gene TRBV28; D is possibly TRBD1 (5 bases). V was cut by 5 bases and J by 3 bases, with 17 bases left in between. Germline CDR1 MDHEN, CDR2 SYDVKM. The CDR3 is 16 amino acids. This CDR3 reads CASSRLYGQGGNTIYF. In DNA form, the CDR3 reads TGTGCCAGCAGTCGACTATACGGACAAGGTGGAAACACCATATATTTT.

The chain is built from TRBV13 and TRBJ2-1; 10 bases line up with TRBD2. The CDR3 length is 17 residues. The germline V gene has CDR1 PRHDT and CDR2 FYEKMQ (reference sequence). The V segment lost 0 bases and the J segment 8 bases; nucleotides outside the gene matches: 10. The DNA for the CDR3 is TGTGCCAGCAGCTTAGGCGGACTAGCGGAGAGCGAGGATGAGCAGTTCTTC. It codes for CASSLGGLAESEDEQFF. The full variable domain, with the rest looked up from reference TRBV13 and TRBJ2-1, is AAGVIQSPRHLIKEKRETATLKCYPIPRHDTVYWYQQGPGQDPQFLISFYEKMQSDKGSIPDRFSAQQFSDYHSELNMSSLELGDSALYFCASSLGGLAESEDEQFFGPGTRLTVL.

A single count supports this clone. The rearrangement uses TRBV15 and TRBJ2-7; D gene ambiguous. Trimming took off 0 bases at V and 7 bases at J, with 16 bases between the two ends. The CDR3 has 15 amino acids. Germline CDR1 LNHNV, CDR2 YYDKDF (reference sequence). This chain's CDR3 is CATSRDRRVGGEQYV. The CDR3 coding sequence is TGTGCCACCAGCAGAGACCGCCGTGTGGGTGGGGAGCAGTACGTC.

This chain links TRBV7-8 with TRBJ1-5; D is perhaps TRBD1 (6 bases). The CDR3 loop spans 17 amino acids. The V gene's germline CDR1 is SGHVS and CDR2 FQNEAQ. V lost 5 bases, J lost 0 bases, and 17 bases lay in between. CDR3 sequence (DNA): TGTGCCAGCAGCAAGACACGGGACATTTATAGCAATCAGCCCCAGCATTTT. This sequence encodes CASSKTRDIYSNQPQHF.

The V and J genes are TRBV28 and TRBJ2-7; 8 bases are a match to TRBD1. Germline-derived CDR1 and CDR2 are MDHEN and SYDVKM. Trimming at V came to 7 bases and at J to 3 bases, leaving 11 bases not matched to a gene. The CDR3 is 15 residues long. The CDR3, as DNA: TGTGCCAGCACCCTCTGGACAGGGTACTACTACGAGCAGTACGTC. Its translation: CASTLWTGYYYEQYV.

This clone was counted only a few times. The chain employs TRBV15 and TRBJ1-5; 7 bases fit TRBD1. This CDR3 spans 16 amino acids. Germline-derived CDR1 and CDR2 are LNHNV and YYDKDF (reference sequence). The V and J ends lost 1 base and 2 bases, in that order; junction bases with no gene match: 5. In DNA, the CDR3 is TGTGCCACCAGCAGAGTGCGGCAGGGGGGCAATCAGCCCCAGCATTTT. Residues: CATSRVRQGGNQPQHF.